This section outlines one T cell receptor (beta chain) sequence together with its context. Only a few counts were recorded for this clone. Its specific antigen is unknown. No quality values exist for individual bases; no much larger clone is one base distant. This sample was taken from a study of cytomegalovirus exposure and HLA in healthy donors (dated by TCRdb to 2015 to 2018). Study-level background: According to an earlier analysis of 550 to 700 of the donors, about 179 million T cells yielded roughly 100 million unique TCR beta sequences and 276 Gb of sequence data. All discovery cohort repertoires had been generated on a single sequencing platform. Among roughly 400 genotyped donors of the cohort, an average of approximately 230,000 unique TCR beta nucleotide sequences were sequenced per donor, roughly 20% of them non-productive. Rather than using new phenotypic data, the later analysis identified candidate immune exposures from TCR beta sequences and from how often those sequences occurred across donors. In an earlier analysis of more than 550 of the donors, high-throughput TCR beta sequencing was used to judge whether each TCR beta V gene segment behaved as functional or pseudogenic. An early release that covered 500 to 800 HLA-typed donors contained about 290 gigabases of sequencing data and some 87 million unique TCR sequences. In a later genetic analysis, genome-wide SNP genotypes for 398 of the 666 donors were used, and that subset was treated as a discovery cohort. Typing coverage varied by locus: roughly 620-640 donors for A, B, C, DRB1 and DQB1; more than 500 for DQA1; approximately 570 for DPA1; 450 to 480 for DPB1. HLA typing covered class I and class II loci at four-digit resolution. The study used immunosequencing to profile the T cell repertoires of approximately 690 subjects and linked those repertoires to cytomegalovirus serostatus. Besides the first cohort of some 670 subjects, a separate validation cohort made up of around 120 different subjects was used. Among the approximately 400 genotyped donors, approximately 81% belonged to the genetic ancestry cluster associated with self-reported Caucasian donors. The aim of the study was to test whether cataloging public T cell receptors could identify signatures of past pathogen exposure. To predict cytomegalovirus infection status, the study brought together high-throughput TCR immunosequencing, statistical association of individual TCRs with disease status, and machine learning. Roughly five DR-DQ haplotypes were handled as single units for association and clustering, since linkage in the cohort was strong. Donor age, sex, ethnicity and CMV serostatus were collected together with the repertoire data. To study patterns of TCR occurrence, a later analysis re-analyzed previously published TCR beta repertoires from 500 to 850 donors and added high-resolution HLA genotyping.

Libraries came from the immunoSEQ multiplex PCR assay. A mixture of 60 forward primers for TCR Vbeta segments and 13 reverse primers for TCR Jbeta segments was used in the multiplex PCR. Amplification of the CDR3 region of rearranged TCR beta genes was performed with a multiplex PCR assay on genomic DNA. Amplified TCR beta libraries were sequenced as 87-base-pair reads on the Illumina HiSeq System. The authors processed their data as follows. Across the 666 repertoires, a later analysis counted roughly 84 million unique TCR beta chains, 9.5 million to 13 million of which were shared by at least two donors. Raw reads were error-corrected and collapsed into unique sequences with a nearest-neighbor algorithm that merged closely related sequences to remove PCR and sequencing errors. CDR3 sequences were aligned to IMGT reference sequences to assign V, D and J gene segments. For a sequence to be retained, a match of at least six nucleotides to both a V gene segment and a J gene segment was required. Rearrangements were classified as productive when the CDR3 lacked stop codons and remained in frame with V and J, and all other rearrangements were classified as non-productive. CDR3 was defined according to IMGT convention as the region running from the second conserved V-encoded cysteine to the conserved J-encoded phenylalanine. In an earlier analysis of around 600 of the donors, sequences lacking an unambiguous match to a single V gene segment were excluded. An earlier analysis of several hundred of the donors called V segments functional above 56.7% productive rearrangements and segregating when the between-donor standard deviation exceeded 5%. A statistical classification framework was developed to diagnose cytomegalovirus status using the catalog of TCR beta chain sequences. In a later analysis, V and J genes were assigned by comparing TCR nucleotide sequences against IMGT/GENE-DB human TR gene sequences. In a later analysis, CDR3 sequences and most-parsimonious VDJ recombination scenarios were assigned using the TCRdist pipeline. In a later analysis, every TCR beta chain was defined by the combination of its CDR3 amino acid sequence and its V-gene family, and reads without a unique V-gene family were dropped. As a way to deal with suspected cross-contamination and a sequencing artifact, a later analysis dropped 450 to 600 nucleotide sequences that were highly shared and had low generation probability. For each public chain, a later analysis derived a clonal expansion index from normalized ranks of inferred template counts within each repertoire. In a later analysis, generation probabilities were computed with a VDJ recombination model fitted to out-of-frame rearrangements, and the resulting probabilities were checked against IGoR. Hypergeometric tests were used in a later analysis to score TCR-TCR, TCR-HLA and TCR-CMV co-occurrence, with a repertoire-size bias correction applied to the TCR pairs. False discovery rates were estimated in a later analysis by permuting HLA or CMV assignments 20 times. A later analysis grouped co-occurring TCRs with DBSCAN, adding TCRdist sequence similarity when clustering within HLA-allele-positive subsets. Repertoires with fewer than 30,000 or more than 120,000 public chains, plus five repertoires with anomalous nucleotide sharing, were excluded from co-occurrence clustering. Sourced from immuneACCESS, this table was stored by TCRdb with only in-frame sequences that have V and J called. A share of the clones is absent; for the studies checked, an unresolved V gene accounts for under half, and the remainder has no known explanation. D and trimming come from the DNA, and the V and J calls and clone size come from that table. The sample yields tens of thousands of clones; 53% were counted once. The leading ten clones occupy 6.2% of the sample.

The cohort consisted of approximately 690 healthy bone marrow donors. All cohort members were sampled while nominally healthy, although unrecorded immune exposures were likely present. The donor tested CMV seropositive, placing the donor among the 289 seropositive members of the cohort. Each donor provided a peripheral blood sample, and peripheral blood mononuclear cells were used for TCR beta sequencing. The Qiagen DNeasy Blood Extraction Kit was used to extract genomic DNA from the blood cell samples. The paper's findings and limits, for the study overall: Immune exposure information for the cohort was limited to CMV serostatus. According to a later analysis, most CMV-associated TCR beta chains appeared to be HLA-restricted, and the HLA associations seemed to be driven largely by CMV exposure. In a later analysis, HLA-associated TCR beta chains showed more clonal expansion and lower generation probabilities than non-associated chains that were equally common. Because HLA typing was unavailable for some donors at each locus, only the typed subset was used in association tests. V-gene and J-gene trimming of TCR beta chains was associated with a missense DCLRE1C variant in a later genetic analysis, and the association was replicated in an independent cohort. A total of fewer than 200 TCR beta chains were listed by the study as associated with cytomegalovirus. A later genetic analysis reported fewer N-insertions in productive TCRs among donors in an Asian-associated ancestry cluster than the approximately 700-donor mean. Roughly uniform sequencing depth across donors was assumed in presence/absence analyses, although this assumption may not hold. In both the original and validation cohorts, the classifier was reported to diagnose cytomegalovirus status with high specificity and sensitivity. Because counts were too low, seventeen rarely observed V segments, including chromosome 9 orphons, were left out of the earlier analysis of about 620 of the donors. While some public TCRs were present in many individuals, most TCR sequences turned up only very rarely across donors. Correlated functional status among segregating V segments might reflect linkage disequilibrium, but an unknown experimental factor could not be ruled out. The cohort was sequenced for TCR beta chains only, and without alpha or paired-chain data the features that could be detected were limited. In a later analysis, about 17,000 TCR beta sequences were associated with specific HLA alleles at a false discovery rate of 0.05. The sequencing pipeline was judged likely to have produced a cluster of highly shared sequence variants as a technical artifact. In a later analysis, the rate of TCR association differed among HLA loci, with DRB1 alleles having the most associated TCRs and HLA-C alleles having the fewest. A few of the identified cytomegalovirus-associated TCR beta chains were confirmed in vitro to be specific for cytomegalovirus antigens. Several of the top co-occurrence clusters appeared to be linked to parvovirus B19, influenza, CMV and Epstein-Barr virus, according to a later analysis. Some IMGT-functional V segments, including TRBV6-2 and TRBV6-3, could not be told apart with the 87-base-pair reads, so those segments were excluded. In an earlier analysis of roughly 560 of the donors, most TCR beta V segments were observed in productive rearrangements about 87% or about 30% of the time, broadly matching IMGT annotations. The authors suggested that the approach could potentially be generalized to other disease states and immunological phenotypes. A further reported finding was that TCR beta sequences accurately predicted the HLA-A and HLA-B alleles for most subjects in the first cohort. Assigning TCR associations to individual alleles was difficult when HLA alleles, especially DR and DQ, strongly co-occurred.

V and J lose 3 bases and 0 bases, and a span of 14 bases separates them. From a lookup of the germline V gene, CDR1 and CDR2 are SGHTA and FQGNSA. The CDR3 runs 16 amino acids, cysteine and phenylalanine included. CDR3 DNA is the only sequence kept; it has 48 bases, read in frame from the first base. The chain uses TRBV7-2 and TRBJ1-1; matching of 6 bases hints at TRBD1 as the D gene. The sample taken for sequencing was PBMCs. The clonotype comes from a woman in her thirties or forties in good health and CMV-seropositive. The DNA is TGTGCCAGCAGCTTGGCAGGGGTGAAAATGAACACTGAAGCTTTCTTT. Its translation reads: CASSLAGVKMNTEAFF.